These 31 T cell receptor beta chains were sequenced from one sample in a study of shared clonotypes between healthy human individuals. Naive CD8 populations comprised CD45RO-negative cells positively selected for CCR7, excluding terminally differentiated effector memory CD45RA+ cells. Generated by immunoSEQ multiplex PCR, the TCRdb table keeps only in-frame clones and is missing some. The sample holds more than 2 million clones, approximately 94% seen once. Sequencing was done on a sample of naive CD8+ T cells sorted from blood. These TCRs come from a man aged 18-30 years in good health.

This chain uses TRBV5-6 with TRBJ2-7, with D maybe TRBD2 (6 bases). The CDR3 is 15 residues long. Trimming left V 0 bases short and J 1 base short, with 11 bases between. The germline V gene encodes CDR1 SGHDT and CDR2 YYEEEE. The CDR3 nucleotides read TGTGCCAGCAGCTTGGGCCCACGGGGGTCCTACGAGCAGTACTTC. This sequence encodes CASSLGPRGSYEQYF.

The chain has TRBV28 and TRBJ1-1; D is unclear. The V gene's germline CDR1 is MDHEN and CDR2 SYDVKM. CDR3 length equals 14 residues. V lost 6 bases, J lost 3 bases, and 14 bases lay in between. The CDR3 coding sequence is TGTGCCAGCAGCCATAGAGGGCGGTACACTGAAGCTTTCTTT. Translated: CASSHRGRYTEAFF.

The chain couples TRBV19 to TRBJ2-5; 9 bases match TRBD2. V lost 6 bases and J lost 10; bases outside the gene matches: 9. CDR1 and CDR2 (germline): LNHDA, SQIVND (reference sequence). CDR3 length: 13 residues. This CDR3 reads CASRAIAGDDQYF. The CDR3, as DNA: TGTGCCAGTAGGGCCATAGCGGGAGATGACCAGTACTTC.

J is TRBJ2-7 and V is TRBV2, with D possibly matching TRBD2 (5 bases). V was trimmed by 7 bases and J by 3 bases, leaving 16 bases between them. This CDR3 is built from 14 residues. Germline V gene data show CDR1 as SNHLY and CDR2 as FYNNEI. CDR3: CASTPGYSNYEQYF. CDR3 bases: TGTGCCAGCACCCCGGGGTACAGCAACTACGAGCAGTACTTC.

CDR3: CASSFIDSEAYEQYF. The CDR3 DNA reads TGTGCCAGCAGCTTTATTGACAGTGAAGCCTACGAGCAGTACTTC. The chain couples TRBV7-2 to TRBJ2-7; D is perhaps TRBD1 (5 bases). V dropped 3 bases and J dropped 2 bases, with 14 bases sitting between them. The germline gives CDR1 SGHTA, CDR2 FQGNSA. The CDR3 consists of 15 residues. The entire variable domain, with the rest obtained from reference TRBV7-2 and TRBJ2-7, is as follows: GAGVSQSPSNKVTEKGKDVELRCDPISGHTALYWYRQSLGQGLEFLIYFQGNSAPDKSGLPSDRFSAERTGGSVSTLTIQRTQQEDSAVYLCASSFIDSEAYEQYFGPGTRLTVT.

The genes are TRBV10-3 and TRBJ2-3, with 7 bases matching TRBD1. V dropped 6 bases and J dropped 4; count of bases not matched to a gene: 4. Germline lookup yields CDR1 ENHRY and CDR2 SYGVKD. The length of the CDR3 is 13 residues. The CDR3 region has the DNA TGTGCCATCAGCGTAGACAGGGCAGATACGCAGTATTTT. As protein: CAISVDRADTQYF.

The gene calls are TRBV7-9 and TRBJ1-6; the D is unclear. The germline V gene encodes CDR1 SEHNR and CDR2 FQNEAQ (reference sequence). This CDR3 comprises 11 residues. Trimming stripped 10 bases from V and 9 bases from J, with 10 bases between. The CDR3 loop reads CATPLVSPLHF. The CDR3 region has the DNA TGTGCCACCCCCCTTGTTTCACCCCTCCACTTT.

The genes are TRBV18 and TRBJ1-1, with D maybe TRBD1 (5 bases). This CDR3 region has 15 residues. Per germline, CDR1 KGHSH and CDR2 LQKENI. The germline V and J ends were trimmed by 0 bases and 3 bases, with 11 bases remaining between them. The CDR3 protein is CASSPPFGGDTEAFF. The CDR3 region has the DNA TGTGCCAGCTCACCACCATTCGGGGGTGACACTGAAGCTTTCTTT.

This sequence joins TRBV28 and TRBJ2-7; TRBD1 matches at 7 bases. Germline V gene lookup returns CDR1 MDHEN and CDR2 SYDVKM. CDR3 length: 16 amino acids. The ends lost 5 bases at V and 2 bases at J; junction bases unmatched: 12. For the CDR3, the DNA is TGTGCCAGCAGTCCACCCCGGGACAGTCCCACCTACGAGCAGTACTTC. Residues: CASSPPRDSPTYEQYF.

The chain is built from TRBV9 and TRBJ2-1, with no clear D. The CDR3 has 16 residues. The germline V and J ends were trimmed by 4 bases and 5 bases, with 19 bases remaining between them. The germline CDR1 and CDR2 sequences are SGDLS and YYNGEE. CDR3 sequence reads: CASSPHPGPVNNEQFF. CDR3 DNA sequence: TGTGCCAGCAGCCCCCATCCGGGCCCCGTAAACAATGAGCAGTTCTTC.

The chain combines TRBV4-1 with TRBJ1-3; 9 bases line up with TRBD1. Germline lookup yields CDR1 MGHRA and CDR2 YSYEKL. This CDR3 contains 14 residues. Trimming took 5 bases from V and 7 from J; bases not matched to a gene: 6. CDR3 nucleotides: TGCGCCAGCAGCAACATCGGACAGGGGAACACCATATATTTT. Translating gives CASSNIGQGNTIYF.

The chain couples TRBV9 to TRBJ2-2; D unresolved. Germline CDR1 and CDR2: SGDLS and YYNGEE. This CDR3 has 15 residues. Trimming shortened V by 0 bases and J by 4 bases, and 10 bases separated the two germline ends. Written as DNA, the CDR3 is TGTGCCAGCAGCGTAGATGAGAGGTCCACCGGGGAGCTGTTTTTT. This codes for CASSVDERSTGELFF.

The chain employs TRBV7-9 and TRBJ2-5; 10 nucleotides line up with TRBD2. The CDR3 has 16 amino acids. Germline CDR1 reads SEHNR; CDR2 reads FQNEAQ (reference sequence). The J segment lost 2 bases and the V segment lost 4 bases, leaving 7 bases of the junction unmatched. The CDR3 loop is CASSSGDSGRQETQYF. The CDR3 nucleotides read TGTGCCAGCAGCTCCGGCGATAGCGGGAGGCAAGAGACCCAGTACTTC.

The chain couples TRBV19 to TRBJ2-2, with D maybe TRBD1 (5 bases). V gave up 6 bases and J gave up 4 bases, with 12 bases separating them. The germline V gene has CDR1 LNHDA and CDR2 SQIVND (reference sequence). There are 14 residues in the CDR3. CDR3 residues: CASSQGVSTGELFF. The CDR3 nucleotides read TGTGCCAGTAGCCAAGGGGTGTCCACCGGGGAGCTGTTTTTT.

The rearrangement uses TRBV10-3 and TRBJ2-7; TRBD1 aligns across 10 bases. The CDR3 totals 16 residues. Germline values: CDR1 ENHRY, CDR2 SYGVKD. Losses at the gene ends were 3 bases for V and 1 base for J; bases not matched to a gene: 6. CDR3 DNA: TGTGCCATCAGTGAAGCGGGACAGGGGCAATCCTACGAGCAGTACTTC. This gives the protein CAISEAGQGQSYEQYF.

The chain is built from TRBV7-9 and TRBJ1-6; D remains unclear. The CDR3 loop spans 18 amino acids. CDR1 and CDR2 from the germline V gene are SEHNR and FQNEAQ (reference sequence). Trimming removed 4 bases from V and 0 bases from J, with 16 bases in between. The CDR3 spells CASSSLDGSSSYNSPLHF. The DNA for the CDR3 is TGTGCCAGCAGCTCGTTAGACGGTTCGAGCTCCTATAATTCACCCCTCCACTTT.

The chain links TRBV19 to TRBJ2-5, with D tentatively TRBD1 (6 bases). From germline, CDR1 is LNHDA and CDR2 SQIVND (reference sequence). This CDR3 has 14 amino acids. V lost 0 bases, J lost 9 bases, and 14 bases lay in between. DNA of the CDR3: TGTGCCAGTAGTATAGAGCACAGGGACGGGGCCCAGTACTTC. Protein sequence: CASSIEHRDGAQYF.

The chain uses TRBV6-6 and TRBJ1-3; 8 bases are shared with TRBD1. There are 16 residues in the CDR3. The germline V gene encodes CDR1 MNHNY and CDR2 SVGAGI (reference sequence). V trimming: 6 bases; J trimming: 3 bases; junction bases outside the gene matches: 10. The CDR3 bases are TGTGCCAGCAGCCGGGACAGGCATTCCTTTGGAAACACCATATATTTT. It encodes CASSRDRHSFGNTIYF.

The chain recombines TRBV28 with TRBJ2-7, with 11 bases fitting TRBD1. V shed 5 bases, J shed 5 bases, and the junction held 11 bases outside the gene matches. This CDR3 has 16 amino acids. Germline CDR1 and CDR2: MDHEN and SYDVKM. CDR3 DNA sequence: TGTGCCAGCAGTCCAGCCAGGGACAGGGGGTGGCACGAGCAGTACTTC. As protein: CASSPARDRGWHEQYF.

The chain has TRBV5-4 and TRBJ2-7; a possible D gene is TRBD1 (5 bases). Germline V CDR1 and CDR2: SGHNT, YYREEE (reference sequence). V was pared by 0 bases and J by 2 bases, with 9 bases between. The CDR3 loop spans 14 amino acids. The CDR3 region is CASSLDRQTYEQYF. For the CDR3, the DNA is TGTGCCAGCAGCTTGGACCGACAGACCTACGAGCAGTACTTC.

The chain recombines TRBV19 with TRBJ2-1; TRBD2 agrees at 7 bases. Germline-derived CDR1 and CDR2 are LNHDA and SQIVND (reference sequence). The CDR3 is 14 amino acids. The V segment lost 2 bases and the J segment 7 bases; nucleotides outside the gene matches: 5. For the CDR3, the DNA is TGTGCCAGTAGTATAATCGGGGGAGGGAATGAGCAGTTCTTC. It translates to CASSIIGGGNEQFF.

The V call is TRBV15, the J call TRBJ1-5, with D hard to call. Germline assignment: CDR1 LNHNV and CDR2 YYDKDF (reference sequence). The CDR3 runs to 17 residues. The V gene lost 0 bases and the J gene lost 2 bases, with 14 bases spanning the gap. The CDR3 here is CATSRDPREVGNQPQHF. The CDR3 coding sequence is TGTGCCACCAGCAGAGATCCGAGGGAGGTAGGCAATCAGCCCCAGCATTTT.

The V call is TRBV7-9, the J call TRBJ2-7; no reliable D call. V lost 5 bases and J lost 5, with 13 bases in between. The CDR3 runs 13 residues. Per the germline V gene, CDR1 is SEHNR and CDR2 is FQNEAQ (reference sequence). The CDR3 is CASSAISHHEQYF. The CDR3 coding sequence is TGTGCCAGCAGCGCCATATCGCATCACGAGCAGTACTTC.

The V and J genes are TRBV5-1 and TRBJ2-1, with no clear D. The CDR3 is 16 amino acids. CDR1 and CDR2 from the germline V gene are SGHRS and YFSETQ. Deletions cut 4 bases from V and 3 bases from J, with 17 bases between. CDR3 nucleotides: TGCGCCAGCAGCCCGGGTCTGTCCTATCTCTACAATGAGCAGTTCTTC. Protein: CASSPGLSYLYNEQFF.

This rearrangement joins TRBV9 to TRBJ1-2; possible D gene TRBD1, 5 bases. The CDR3 extends over 12 amino acids. Trimming took 6 bases from V and 8 from J, leaving 14 bases between them. CDR1 and CDR2 (germline): SGDLS, YYNGEE. The CDR3 reads CASTGPLYGYTF. The DNA of the CDR3 is TGTGCCAGCACGGGGCCCCTGTACGGCTACACCTTC.

The rearrangement links TRBV6-5 to TRBJ2-7, with TRBD1 matching over 7 bases. The V and J ends lost 2 bases and 5 bases, in that order; junction bases with no gene match: 9. The CDR3 contains 15 residues. Germline lookup yields CDR1 MNHEY and CDR2 SVGAGI. CDR3 residues: CASSYVAGGIDEQYF. DNA for the CDR3: TGTGCCAGCAGTTACGTGGCAGGGGGTATCGACGAGCAGTACTTC.

The J gene is TRBJ1-2, the V gene TRBV4-1, with D maybe TRBD1 (5 bases). The ends were cut back, 1 base at V and 7 bases at J, with 10 bases in the middle. Germline lookup yields CDR1 MGHRA and CDR2 YSYEKL. The CDR3 loop spans 13 amino acids. CDR3 sequence: CASSQGWGSGYTF. The CDR3 nucleotides are TGCGCCAGCAGCCAAGGATGGGGGTCTGGCTACACCTTC.

The chain recombines TRBV9 with TRBJ2-7; 9 nucleotides agree with TRBD2. The CDR3 has 14 residues. The trim removed 3 bases at V and 2 bases at J, leaving 3 bases unmatched. The germline V gene encodes CDR1 SGDLS and CDR2 YYNGEE. The CDR3 here is CASSASGGTYEQYF. CDR3 nucleotides: TGTGCCAGCAGCGCGAGCGGGGGGACCTACGAGCAGTACTTC.

This chain links TRBV7-9 with TRBJ2-3; the D is unclear. Trimming stripped 5 bases from V and 4 bases from J, with 10 bases between. Looked up from germline, CDR1 is SEHNR and CDR2 is FQNEAQ (reference sequence). The CDR3 runs 13 residues. The CDR3 sequence is CASSPPRSDTQYF. DNA for the CDR3: TGTGCCAGCAGCCCTCCTCGTTCAGATACGCAGTATTTT.

This sequence joins TRBV20-1 and TRBJ1-1, with D possibly matching TRBD1 (5 bases). Per the germline V gene, CDR1 is DFQATT and CDR2 is SNEGSKA (reference sequence). The CDR3 extends over 11 amino acids. Trimming stripped 8 bases from V and 4 bases from J, with 11 bases between. CDR3 protein: CSWGGTTEAFF. The CDR3 DNA is TGCAGTTGGGGAGGGACCACTGAAGCTTTCTTT.

The chain uses TRBV30 and TRBJ2-7; D is possibly TRBD1 (5 bases). The CDR3 loop spans 14 amino acids. The germline CDR1 and CDR2 sequences are GTSNPN and SVGIG (reference sequence). Between the trimmed V and J ends, which lost 5 bases and 0 bases, there was a span of 14 bases. DNA for the CDR3: TGTGCCTGGGCCTCAGGGTATAGCTCCTACGAGCAGTACTTC. Translated, it gives CAWASGYSSYEQYF. The full variable domain, its missing parts supplied by reference TRBV30 and TRBJ2-7, is SQTIHQWPATLVQPVGSPLSLECTVEGTSNPNLYWYRQAAGRGLQLLFYSVGIGQISSEVPQNLSASRPQDRQFILSSKKLLLSDSGFYLCAWASGYSSYEQYFGPGTRLTVT.